The clone carrying this T cell receptor (beta chain) was seen many times. This entry comes from a study of neurological immune-mediated disorders. V was clipped by 7 bases and J by 7 bases, with 11 bases between them. Germline lookup yields CDR1 MNHEY and CDR2 SVGEGT. The CDR3 loop spans 12 amino acids. Synthesis of cDNA used 5'RACE (with 10-nucleotide random UMIs). MiXCR was run by TCRdb on the 5' RACE reads, yielding one entry per CDR3 protein. The table shows 80,000 to 100,000 distinct CDR3 sequences, with 5.8% occurring only once. Sample time point: longitudinal time-point 2. The receptor was derived from a woman aged 55-75 years with multiple sclerosis. V usage is TRBV6-2 or TRBV6-3 and J usage is TRBJ1-5, with D uncertain. Sequencing used PBMCs. Written as DNA, the CDR3 is TGTGCCAGCACCCCGACGGGGCAGCCCCAGCATTTT. Amino acid sequence: CASTPTGQPQHF.